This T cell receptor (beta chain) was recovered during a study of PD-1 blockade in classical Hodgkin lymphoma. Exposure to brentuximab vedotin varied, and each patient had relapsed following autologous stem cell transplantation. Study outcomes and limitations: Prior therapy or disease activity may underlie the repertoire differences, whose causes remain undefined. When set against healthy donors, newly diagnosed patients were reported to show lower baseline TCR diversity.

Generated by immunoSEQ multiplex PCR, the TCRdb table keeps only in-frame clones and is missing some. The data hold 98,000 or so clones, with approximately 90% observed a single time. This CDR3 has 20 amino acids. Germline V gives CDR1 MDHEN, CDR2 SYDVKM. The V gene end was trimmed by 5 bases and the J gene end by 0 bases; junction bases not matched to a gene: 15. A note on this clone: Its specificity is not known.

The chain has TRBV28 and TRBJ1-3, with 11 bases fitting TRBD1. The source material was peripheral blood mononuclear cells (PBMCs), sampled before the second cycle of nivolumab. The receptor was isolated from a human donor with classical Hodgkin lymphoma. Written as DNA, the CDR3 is TGTGCCAGCAGTCTACCCCGGGACAGGGGGACGAGGAGCTCTGGAAACACCATATATTTT. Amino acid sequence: CASSLPRDRGTRSSGNTIYF.